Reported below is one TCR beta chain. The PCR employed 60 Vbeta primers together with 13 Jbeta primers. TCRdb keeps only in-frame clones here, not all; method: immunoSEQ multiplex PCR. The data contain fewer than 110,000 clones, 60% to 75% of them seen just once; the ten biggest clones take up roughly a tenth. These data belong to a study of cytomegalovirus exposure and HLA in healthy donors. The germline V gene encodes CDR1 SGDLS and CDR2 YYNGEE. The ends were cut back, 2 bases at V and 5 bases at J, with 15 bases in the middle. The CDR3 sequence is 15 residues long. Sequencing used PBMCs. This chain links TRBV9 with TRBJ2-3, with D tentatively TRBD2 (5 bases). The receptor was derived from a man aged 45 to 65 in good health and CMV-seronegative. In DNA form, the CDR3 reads TGTGCCAGCAGCGTCCGGGCCGATGGGAGAGATACGCAGTATTTT. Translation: CASSVRADGRDTQYF.